This T cell receptor beta chain appears in the sequencing data of a study of OX40 agonist ivuxolimab in advanced cancers. About the study: Given to patients was ivuxolimab, an agonistic anti-OX40 (CD134) antibody.

Generated by immunoSEQ multiplex PCR, the TCRdb table keeps only in-frame clones and is missing some. The sample carries approximately 55,000 clones, 86% recorded once. The junction had 6 bases not matched to a gene; V was cut back by 5 bases and J by 5 bases. Germline assignment: CDR1 MNHNS and CDR2 SASEGT. This CDR3 has 14 amino acids. Points from the study as a whole: Some of the nonresponding patients also showed low levels of normalized T-cell clonal expansion.

This clone has just one count. The antigen is undetermined. Here the sequenced sample was CD4+ or CD8+ T cells sorted from blood, taken in a trial of the OX40 agonist ivuxolimab. The J gene is TRBJ2-1, the V gene TRBV6-1, with 7 positions matching TRBD1. This clonotype was sampled from an adult with an advanced solid tumor such as melanoma, head and neck, liver or kidney cancer. DNA for the CDR3: TGTGCCAGCAGTTGGACAGGTAGGAACAATGAGCAGTTCTTC. As protein: CASSWTGRNNEQFF.